The 23 T cell receptor beta chains below were found in one sample sequenced in a study of shared clonotypes between healthy human individuals. Assay: immunoSEQ multiplex PCR; the TCRdb copy retains only in-frame clones and omits some. The data contain about 2.5 million clones, 85% to 95% of them singletons. Sequenced sample: naive CD4+ T cells from PBMCs. As for subset: CD45RA+ positively selected. Source of these receptors: a man aged 18 to 35 in good health. Some clones in this sample may be carry-over from other donors' samples.

The rearrangement joins TRBV28 to TRBJ2-7; 10 nucleotides align to TRBD2. V gave up 6 bases and J gave up 1 base; unmatched junction bases: 9. The CDR3 sequence is 16 residues long. Germline values: CDR1 MDHEN, CDR2 SYDVKM. CDR3 in amino acids: CASSIKSGRGSYEQYF. The CDR3 DNA sequence: TGTGCCAGCAGCATAAAAAGCGGGAGGGGTTCCTACGAGCAGTACTTC.

J is TRBJ2-7 and V is TRBV20-1; D is unresolved. The germline V gene encodes CDR1 DFQATT and CDR2 SNEGSKA (reference sequence). This CDR3 has 11 residues. Trimming cost V 6 bases and J 5 bases, with 11 bases left between them. Written as DNA, the CDR3 is TGCAGTGCGAAGCAGAACGACGAGCAGTACTTC. As protein: CSAKQNDEQYF.

This chain connects TRBV9 to TRBJ2-1; 8 bases are a match to TRBD2. CDR1 SGDLS and CDR2 YYNGEE come from the germline V gene. The ends lost 3 bases at V and 0 bases at J; junction bases unmatched: 8. This CDR3 is built from 17 residues. Written as DNA, the CDR3 is TGTGCCAGCAGCGGCGTGGTAGCGGGAAGCTCCTACAATGAGCAGTTCTTC. Translated: CASSGVVAGSSYNEQFF.

The V and J genes are TRBV7-2 and TRBJ2-7; TRBD1 or TRBD2 may be the D gene (5 bases each). Per the germline V gene, CDR1 is SGHTA and CDR2 is FQGNSA. This CDR3 comprises 15 residues. V lost 1 base, J lost 4 bases, and 14 bases lay in between. The CDR3 DNA sequence: TGTGCCAGCAGCTTAGGTTCGGGGCTATTATACGAGCAGTACTTC. This translates into CASSLGSGLLYEQYF.

The V gene is TRBV10-2, the J gene TRBJ2-1; 7 bases agree with TRBD1. J gave up 12 bases and V 6 bases, and 11 bases lay outside the gene matches. CDR1 and CDR2 from the germline V gene are WSHSY and SAAADI. The CDR3 totals 13 residues. The CDR3 reads CASSGRDSLPQFF. The CDR3 DNA reads as TGCGCCAGCAGCGGTAGGGACAGTCTACCGCAGTTCTTC.

The rearrangement links TRBV4-1 to TRBJ2-5; D possibly corresponds to TRBD1 (6 bases). TRBJ2-7 matches the DNA end more closely, so the J call is doubtful. Germline lookup yields CDR1 MGHRA and CDR2 YSYEKL. The CDR3 is made up of 15 amino acids. The CDR3 spells CASSYEGERSYEQYF. CDR3 DNA sequence: TGCGCCAGCAGCTATGAGGGGGAACGCTCCTACGAGCAGTACTTC.

The count of this clone is one. The V and J genes are TRBV6-6 and TRBJ2-7; tentatively, D is TRBD1 or TRBD2 (6 bases each). Germline loops: CDR1 MNHNY, CDR2 SVGAGI (reference sequence). This CDR3 has 13 amino acids. Trimming took 7 bases from V and 5 from J, leaving 15 bases between them. The CDR3 region has the DNA TGTGCCAGCACCCTCACTAGGGGGGACGAGCAGTACTTC. This encodes CASTLTRGDEQYF.

This clone was detected only a few times. The chain recombines TRBV30 with TRBJ1-5; the D is unclear. Per germline, CDR1 GTSNPN and CDR2 SVGIG (reference sequence). The V gene lost 4 bases and the J gene lost 0 bases, with 10 bases spanning the gap. CDR3 size: 14 residues. The CDR3 coding sequence is TGTGCCTGGACAGACACCAATAGCAATCAGCCCCAGCATTTT. Protein sequence: CAWTDTNSNQPQHF.

This chain uses TRBV14 with TRBJ2-1; TRBD1 aligns across 11 bases. The ends lost 3 bases at V and 6 bases at J; junction bases unmatched: 10. Germline lookup yields CDR1 SGHDN and CDR2 FVKESK. The CDR3 length is 17 residues. CDR3 nucleotide sequence: TGTGCCAGCAGCCATATACTCCGGGACAGGGGGTTCAATGAGCAGTTCTTC. It is translated as CASSHILRDRGFNEQFF.

V is TRBV25-1 and J is TRBJ2-1; TRBD1 matches at 8 bases. V shed 5 bases, J shed 9 bases, and the junction held 9 bases outside the gene matches. CDR1 is MGHDK, CDR2 SYGVNS, per germline. The length of the CDR3 is 14 residues. CDR3 region: CASSRTGYGGEQFF. CDR3 bases: TGTGCCAGCAGTCGGACAGGGTACGGCGGTGAGCAGTTCTTC. The full variable domain, completed using reference TRBV25-1 and TRBJ2-1, is EADIYQTPRYLVIGTGKKITLECSQTMGHDKMYWYQQDPGMELHLIHYSYGVNSTEKGDLSSESTVSRIRTEHFPLTLESARPSHTSQYLCASSRTGYGGEQFFGPGTRLTVL.

The V and J genes are TRBV9 and TRBJ2-1; 8 bases line up with TRBD1. Germline V gene sequence: CDR1 SGDLS, CDR2 YYNGEE. Unmatched junction bases numbered 9, after V lost 2 bases and J lost 8 bases. This CDR3 is built from 15 residues. CDR3 amino acids: CASSVQGAHEDEQFF. CDR3 sequence (DNA): TGTGCCAGCAGCGTCCAGGGGGCTCACGAGGATGAGCAGTTCTTC.

A word on this clone: Other DNA sequences within the sample encode an identical CDR3. The rearrangement uses TRBV18 and TRBJ2-7; 8 bases are shared with TRBD1. V gave up 2 bases and J gave up 4 bases; unmatched junction bases: 7. This CDR3 spans 15 amino acids. Germline V lookup: CDR1 KGHSH, CDR2 LQKENI. CDR3 sequence reads: CASSPAGQGRYEQYF. The CDR3 DNA sequence: TGTGCCAGCTCACCAGCAGGACAGGGCAGGTACGAGCAGTACTTC.

V and J are TRBV11-3 and TRBJ2-1; the match to TRBD1 covers 8 bases. The V segment lost 1 base and the J segment 7 bases; nucleotides outside the gene matches: 6. The CDR3 covers 15 residues. Germline V CDR1 and CDR2: SGHNT, YENEEA. DNA for the CDR3: TGTGCCAGCAGCTTAGTCCCGGGACAGGCGAATGAGCAGTTCTTC. Translated: CASSLVPGQANEQFF.

The rearrangement links TRBV9 to TRBJ2-2, with D perhaps TRBD2 (6 bases). This CDR3 has 14 residues. Germline values: CDR1 SGDLS, CDR2 YYNGEE. V lost 6 bases and J 5 bases, leaving 14 bases between the germline ends. The CDR3 DNA reads as TGTGCCAGCATGCCGGGAGCAGGTACCGGGGAGCTGTTTTTT. It specifies CASMPGAGTGELFF.

The CDR3 DNA follows: TGTGCCAGCAGTTCTCCCGGGACTAGCGGGAGGATGGTCTACGAGCAGTACTTC. This codes for CASSSPGTSGRMVYEQYF. The chain has TRBV27 and TRBJ2-7, with 15 bases fitting TRBD2. This CDR3 has 18 amino acids. The V and J ends lost 4 bases and 3 bases, in that order; junction bases with no gene match: 10. Germline CDR1 is MNHEY and CDR2 is SMNVEV (reference sequence).

V gene TRBV29-1 combines with J gene TRBJ2-1; 7 bases align to TRBD2. Looked up from germline, CDR1 is SQVTM and CDR2 is ANQGSEA. The CDR3 runs 12 residues. The trim removed 7 bases at V and 6 bases at J, leaving 6 bases unmatched. This CDR3 is CSGGGLINEQFF. The CDR3 DNA sequence: TGCAGCGGCGGGGGACTGATCAATGAGCAGTTCTTC.

The chain is built from TRBV6-5 and TRBJ2-7; 7 bases are shared with TRBD1. The V and J ends lost 11 bases and 1 base, in that order; junction bases with no gene match: 11. The length of the CDR3 is 14 residues. Germline assignment: CDR1 MNHEY and CDR2 SVGAGI. The CDR3: CAGGAGTASYEQYF. The CDR3 DNA sequence: TGTGCCGGCGGAGCCGGGACAGCATCCTACGAGCAGTACTTC.

This chain joins TRBV2 and TRBJ1-3; D may be TRBD1 (6 bases). Germline V gene sequence: CDR1 SNHLY, CDR2 FYNNEI. Trimming removed 5 bases from V and 2 bases from J, with 10 bases in between. The CDR3 runs to 14 residues. Written as DNA, the CDR3 is TGTGCCAGCAGTCCACAGGGCCCTGGAAACACCATATATTTT. Translation: CASSPQGPGNTIYF.

This chain joins TRBV7-3 and TRBJ2-3; 7 bases are a match to TRBD2. Germline CDR1 reads SGHTA; CDR2 reads FQGTGA. The CDR3 extends over 14 amino acids. V dropped 5 bases and J dropped 5; count of bases not matched to a gene: 7. The CDR3 sequence: CASSRAGVRDTQYF. In nucleotides, the CDR3 is TGTGCCAGCAGCAGGGCGGGAGTCCGAGATACGCAGTATTTT. The full variable domain, rest sourced from reference TRBV7-3 and TRBJ2-3, is GAGVSQTPSNKVTEKGKYVELRCDPISGHTALYWYRQSLGQGPEFLIYFQGTGAADDSGLPNDRFFAVRPEGSVSTLKIQRTERGDSAVYLCASSRAGVRDTQYFGPGTRLTVL.

The chain combines TRBV7-8 with TRBJ1-1; D is possibly TRBD1 (5 bases). Germline CDR1 reads SGHVS; CDR2 reads FQNEAQ. V lost 0 bases to trimming and J lost 0 bases, with 8 bases between them. This CDR3 is built from 15 residues. CDR3 nucleotides: TGTGCCAGCAGCTTAGCCGGGGGGATGAACACTGAAGCTTTCTTT. Translating it yields CASSLAGGMNTEAFF.

The V gene is TRBV6-5, the J gene TRBJ2-3; a possible D gene is TRBD2 (6 bases). The V and J ends lost 6 bases and 5 bases respectively, with 18 bases between them. Per germline, CDR1 MNHEY and CDR2 SVGAGI. This CDR3 contains 15 residues. The CDR3 loop reads CASSPRDLARDTQYF. In DNA, the CDR3 is TGTGCCAGCAGCCCACGGGACTTAGCTAGAGATACGCAGTATTTT.

This chain joins TRBV11-1 and TRBJ2-3, with 7 bases that match TRBD1. CDR3 length: 14 residues. V gave up 1 base and J gave up 3 bases; unmatched junction bases: 1. In germline, CDR1 is SGHAT, CDR2 FQDESV (reference sequence). The CDR3 nucleotides read TGTGCCAGCAGCTTAGAGGGGGCGACAGATACGCAGTATTTT. Protein product: CASSLEGATDTQYF.

The V gene is TRBV5-1, the J gene TRBJ2-2; 7 nucleotides line up with TRBD1. There are 14 residues in the CDR3. CDR1 is SGHRS, CDR2 YFSETQ, per germline. Trimming at V came to 3 bases and at J to 6 bases, leaving 5 bases not matched to a gene. The CDR3 sequence: CASSWGTESGELFF. CDR3 nucleotide sequence: TGCGCCAGCAGCTGGGGGACAGAATCCGGGGAGCTGTTTTTT.